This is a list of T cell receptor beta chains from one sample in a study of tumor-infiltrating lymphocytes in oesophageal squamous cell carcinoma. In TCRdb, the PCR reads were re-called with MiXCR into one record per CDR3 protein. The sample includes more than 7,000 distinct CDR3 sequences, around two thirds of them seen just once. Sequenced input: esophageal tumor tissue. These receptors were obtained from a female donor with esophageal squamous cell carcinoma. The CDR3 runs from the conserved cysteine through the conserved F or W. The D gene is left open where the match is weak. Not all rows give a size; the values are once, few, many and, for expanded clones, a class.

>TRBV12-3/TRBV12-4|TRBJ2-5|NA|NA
TGTGCCAGCATGCGGTTCTTAGGAGAGACCCAGTACTTC
CASMRFLGETQYF
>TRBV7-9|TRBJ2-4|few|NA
TGTGCCAGCAGCACTACGGTAGGGGGGTCCATTCAGTACTTC
CASSTTVGGSIQYF
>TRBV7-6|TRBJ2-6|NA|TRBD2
TGTGCCAGCAGCACCGGGACTAGAACCTCTGGGGCCAACGTCCTGACTTTC
CASSTGTRTSGANVLTF
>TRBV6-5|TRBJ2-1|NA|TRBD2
TGTGCCAGCACTGGACTAGCGGGGTTATACAATGAGCAGTTCTTC
CASTGLAGLYNEQFF
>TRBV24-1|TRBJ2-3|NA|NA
TGTGCCACCAGTGATTTGGCGGCGTTAGGTACGCAGTATTTT
CATSDLAALGTQYF
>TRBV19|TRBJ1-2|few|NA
TGTGCCAGTGGACGTGGCTACACCTTC
CASGRGYTF
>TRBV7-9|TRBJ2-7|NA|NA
TGTGCCAGCAGCTTAGGCCGGGCAACCTACGAGCAGTACTTC
CASSLGRATYEQYF
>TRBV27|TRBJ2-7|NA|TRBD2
TGTGCCAGCAGTTTGACTAGCGGCAGGATCTCCTACGAGCAGTACTTC
CASSLTSGRISYEQYF
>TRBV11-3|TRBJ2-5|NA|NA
TGTGCCAGCAGCTTAGGAATGGGCGGAGAGACCCAGTACTTC
CASSLGMGGETQYF
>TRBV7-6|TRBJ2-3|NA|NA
TGTGCCAGCAGCCACCTTGGGGACACTAGCACAGATACGCAGTATTTT
CASSHLGDTSTDTQYF
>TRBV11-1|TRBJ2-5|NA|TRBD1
TGTGCCAGCAGCTTAACAGGGACAGCCCAAGAGACCCAGTACTTC
CASSLTGTAQETQYF
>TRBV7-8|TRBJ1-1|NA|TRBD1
TGTGCCAGCAGCCCTCTGACAGGGTGGAACACTGAAGCTTTCTTT
CASSPLTGWNTEAFF
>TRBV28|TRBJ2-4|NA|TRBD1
TGTGCCAGCAGTCCTCAGGGGGCAGCCAAAAACATTCAGTACTTC
CASSPQGAAKNIQYF
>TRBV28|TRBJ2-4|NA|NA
TGTGCCAGCAGTTTAGCAGGGTGGGGCGGGGATGCCAAAAACATTCAGTACTTC
CASSLAGWGGDAKNIQYF
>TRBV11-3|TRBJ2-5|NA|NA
TGTGCCAGCAGCTTAGATCTCCTAGGCGGAGAGACCCAGTACTTC
CASSLDLLGGETQYF
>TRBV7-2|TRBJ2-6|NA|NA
TGTGCCAGCAGCTTAGAACGACCGGGACTGTTATCCTCTGGGGCCAACGTCCTGACTTTC
CASSLERPGLLSSGANVLTF
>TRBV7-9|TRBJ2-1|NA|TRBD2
TGTGCCAGCAGCCGTATAGCGGGAGCCAGGGGTGAGCAGTTCTTC
CASSRIAGARGEQFF
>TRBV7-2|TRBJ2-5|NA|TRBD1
TGTGCCAGCAGCTCACGAGGGGGCTATTCCATACAGGAGCAGTACTTC
CASSSRGGYSIQEQYF
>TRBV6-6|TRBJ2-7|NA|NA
TGTGCCAGCAGTTACACGGACGGATCTCCCTACGAGCAGTACTTC
CASSYTDGSPYEQYF
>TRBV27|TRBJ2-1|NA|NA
TGTGCCAGCAGTGGGGGAGGGACATTCTCCTACAATGAGCAGTTCTTC
CASSGGGTFSYNEQFF
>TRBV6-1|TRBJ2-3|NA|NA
TGTGCCAGCAGTCGAGGGCAGCGTTTACCAACAGATACGCAGTATTTT
CASSRGQRLPTDTQYF
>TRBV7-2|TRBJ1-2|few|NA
TGTGCCAGCAGCTTAGCGATGGCAGGGACGAACTATGGCTACACCTTC
CASSLAMAGTNYGYTF
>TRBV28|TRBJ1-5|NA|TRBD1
TGTGCCAGCAGTTTATTGGCGACAGGGGCTACTCAGCCCCAGCATTTT
CASSLLATGATQPQHF
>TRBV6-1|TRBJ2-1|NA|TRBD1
TGTGCCAGCAGTGGACAGGGACGGTATTCGTACTTC
CASSGQGRYSYF
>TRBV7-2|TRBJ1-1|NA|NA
TGTGCCAGCAGCCACCGGATTGCCAGCAACACTGAAGCTTTCTTT
CASSHRIASNTEAFF
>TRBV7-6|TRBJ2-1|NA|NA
TGTGCCAGCAGCTTAGTCGGGACTTACGACAATGAGCAGTTCTTC
CASSLVGTYDNEQFF
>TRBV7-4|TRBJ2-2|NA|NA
TGTGCCAGCAGCTTAGGTGGAGACACCGGGGAGCTGTTTTTT
CASSLGGDTGELFF
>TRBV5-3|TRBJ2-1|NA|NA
TGCGCCAGCAGCTTGGGTCGGGAGTTCGATGAGCAGTTCTTC
CASSLGREFDEQFF
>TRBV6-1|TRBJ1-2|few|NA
TGTGCCAGCAGTTATGGGGGGGCTGTTGGTGGCTACACCTTC
CASSYGGAVGGYTF
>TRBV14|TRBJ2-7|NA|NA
TGTGCCAGCAGCCCCCCGGGGCGGAGAACCCATTCACCCCTCCACTTC
CASSPPGRRTHSPLHF
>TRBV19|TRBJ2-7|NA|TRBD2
TGTGCCAGTAGCCCTGGGACTAGCGGGAGCAATGAGCAGTACTTC
CASSPGTSGSNEQYF
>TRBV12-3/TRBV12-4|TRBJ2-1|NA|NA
TGTGCCAGCAGATCTCGCGACGGTTACAATGAGCAGTTCTTC
CASRSRDGYNEQFF